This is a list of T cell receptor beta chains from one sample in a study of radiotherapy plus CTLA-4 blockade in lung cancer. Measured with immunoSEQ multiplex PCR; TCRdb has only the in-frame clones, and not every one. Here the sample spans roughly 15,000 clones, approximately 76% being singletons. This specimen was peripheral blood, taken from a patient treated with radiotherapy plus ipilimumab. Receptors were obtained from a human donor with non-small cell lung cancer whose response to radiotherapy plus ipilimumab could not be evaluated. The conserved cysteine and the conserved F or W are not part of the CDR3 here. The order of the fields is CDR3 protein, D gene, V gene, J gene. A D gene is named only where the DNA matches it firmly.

ASSVVGGGNYGYT	.	TRBV9	TRBJ1-2
ASSVGPPNTEAF	.	TRBV9	TRBJ1-1
ASSDSSGGATDTQY	TRBD2	TRBV6-4	TRBJ2-3
SVLAGASSYNEQF	TRBD2	TRBV29-1	TRBJ2-1
ASEESFEQF	.	TRBV2	TRBJ2-1
ASSPGLTSGNTIY	.	TRBV9	TRBJ1-3
ASSIEDRGGQTQY	TRBD1	TRBV13	TRBJ2-5
ASSHPGQTYSNQPQH	TRBD1	TRBV4-1	TRBJ1-5
AISDPLGQGMNTEAF	TRBD1	TRBV10-3	TRBJ1-1
ASRGVGNTEAF	.	TRBV6-5	TRBJ1-1
ASSLSPQNQPQH	.	TRBV28	TRBJ1-5
AWSVINRGGSYGYT	TRBD1	TRBV30	TRBJ1-2
SVEVTAGNEQF	TRBD2	TRBV29-1	TRBJ2-1
ASSQGLAGGRGETQY	TRBD2	TRBV4-3	TRBJ2-5
ASSEAGGGTGELF	.	TRBV6-5	TRBJ2-2
ASSVRDGGADEKLF	.	TRBV9	TRBJ1-4
ASSLRGGPVSYNEQF	TRBD2	TRBV27	TRBJ2-1
ASRAEDQPQH	.	TRBV28	TRBJ1-5
ASSLGGTSGASTDTQY	TRBD2	TRBV5-1	TRBJ2-3
ASSLSGTGVGGYT	TRBD1	TRBV5-1	TRBJ1-2
ASSHGQSYEQY	.	TRBV6-5	TRBJ2-7
SGYRVENTEAF	.	TRBV29-1	TRBJ1-1
ASSSVVSGNTIY	.	TRBV11-2	TRBJ1-3
ASSVAHTGSNYGYT	.	TRBV9	TRBJ1-2
ASSKQLTGDYTEAF	TRBD1	TRBV9	TRBJ1-1
ASSSTTILYGYT	.	TRBV6-5	TRBJ1-2
ASSYARGTYNEQF	.	TRBV6-5	TRBJ2-1
ASSSNRVGYT	.	TRBV4-1	TRBJ1-2
ASSQDRFSGGAYEQF	TRBD2	TRBV4-1	TRBJ2-1
AWKASGIEQF	TRBD2	TRBV30	TRBJ2-1
ASSSRQGGNEQF	TRBD1	TRBV19	TRBJ2-1
ASSASGGAADTQY	TRBD2	TRBV6-1	TRBJ2-3
ASSYESGVEAF	.	TRBV6-5	TRBJ1-1
ASSFSRGVSYEQY	.	TRBV27	TRBJ2-7
ASSFHGGMNTEAF	.	TRBV11-2	TRBJ1-1
ASSLSRYGYT	.	TRBV28	TRBJ1-2
ASSFGTGFTEAF	TRBD1	TRBV7-9	TRBJ1-1
AISESKRGQAPLNTEAF	TRBD1	TRBV10-3	TRBJ1-1
ASTPYSGGATNEQF	TRBD2	TRBV19	TRBJ2-1
ASSVGGRSGETQY	.	TRBV9	TRBJ2-5
ASSRASGGAYTDTQY	TRBD2	TRBV4-3	TRBJ2-3
AISKAGASVTEAF	.	TRBV21-1	TRBJ1-1
ASSNRLASKNIQY	TRBD2	TRBV7-3	TRBJ2-4
ASSLDSGGGETQY	TRBD2	TRBV5-1	TRBJ2-5